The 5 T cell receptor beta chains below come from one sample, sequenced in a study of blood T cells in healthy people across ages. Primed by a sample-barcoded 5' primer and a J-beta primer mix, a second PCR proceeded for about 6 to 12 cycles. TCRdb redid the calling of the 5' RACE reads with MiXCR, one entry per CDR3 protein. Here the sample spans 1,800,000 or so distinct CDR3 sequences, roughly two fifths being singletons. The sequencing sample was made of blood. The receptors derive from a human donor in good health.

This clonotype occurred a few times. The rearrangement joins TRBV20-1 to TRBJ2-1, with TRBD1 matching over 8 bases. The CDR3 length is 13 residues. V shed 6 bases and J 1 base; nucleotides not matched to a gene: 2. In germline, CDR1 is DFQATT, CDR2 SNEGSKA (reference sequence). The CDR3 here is CSAQGASYNEQFF. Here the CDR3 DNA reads TGCAGTGCCCAGGGGGCTTCCTACAATGAGCAGTTCTTC.

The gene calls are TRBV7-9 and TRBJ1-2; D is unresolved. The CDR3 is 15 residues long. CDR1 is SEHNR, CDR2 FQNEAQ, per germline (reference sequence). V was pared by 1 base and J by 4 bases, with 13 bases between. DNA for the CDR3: TGTGCCAGCAGCTTAGTCGCGGAGTCCGGCTATGGCTACACCTTC. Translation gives CASSLVAESGYGYTF. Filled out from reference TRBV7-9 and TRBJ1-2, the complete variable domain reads DTGVSQNPRHKITKRGQNVTFRCDPISEHNRLYWYRQTLGQGPEFLTYFQNEAQLEKSRLLSDRFSAERPKGSFSTLEIQRTEQGDSAMYLCASSLVAESGYGYTFGSGTRLTVV.

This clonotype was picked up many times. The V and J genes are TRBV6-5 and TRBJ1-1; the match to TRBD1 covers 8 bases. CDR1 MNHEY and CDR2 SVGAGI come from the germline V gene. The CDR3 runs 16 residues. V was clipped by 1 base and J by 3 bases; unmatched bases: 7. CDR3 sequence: CASSYLFQGADTEAFF. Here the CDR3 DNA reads TGTGCCAGCAGTTACTTATTCCAGGGGGCTGACACTGAAGCTTTCTTT.

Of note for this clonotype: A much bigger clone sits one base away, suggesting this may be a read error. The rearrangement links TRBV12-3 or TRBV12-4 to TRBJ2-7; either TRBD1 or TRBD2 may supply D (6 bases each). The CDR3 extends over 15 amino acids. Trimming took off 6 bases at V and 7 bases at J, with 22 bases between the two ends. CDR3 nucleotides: TGTGCCAGCAGCTCCGGGACAACGGGGGATGATGAGCAGTACTTC. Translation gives CASSSGTTGDDEQYF.

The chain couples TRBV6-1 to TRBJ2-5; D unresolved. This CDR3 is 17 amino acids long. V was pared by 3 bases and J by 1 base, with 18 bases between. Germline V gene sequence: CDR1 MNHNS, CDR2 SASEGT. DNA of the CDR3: TGTGCCAGCAGTGACCTAGAGAGGCGCTTCACCCAAGAGACCCAGTACTTC. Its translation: CASSDLERRFTQETQYF.